Presented here are 11 T cell receptor beta chains from one specimen sequenced in a study of patients and donors after allogeneic stem cell transplantation. MiXCR, run by TCRdb on the RT-PCR reads, gives a single entry per CDR3 protein. The sample consists of some 150,000 distinct CDR3 sequences, about 36% of them appearing once. The sequenced sample was blood, either unsorted or a sorted T cell fraction (not recorded which). These receptors originate from a human donor who was either an allogeneic HSCT recipient or a stem cell or donor lymphocyte infusion donor (not recorded which). It is not recorded whose cells these are; they may come from a transplant donor.

V and J are TRBV6-6 and TRBJ1-5; a possible D gene is TRBD1 (6 bases). The CDR3 length is 15 residues. Trimming took 6 bases from V and 9 from J, leaving 21 bases between them. CDR1 and CDR2 (germline): MNHNY, SVGAGI (reference sequence). CDR3 protein: CASSDPTGIRPPQHF. The CDR3 DNA reads TGTGCCAGCAGCGACCCAACAGGGATCAGGCCGCCCCAGCATTTT.

CDR3 loop: CASSLVGQGGNQPQHF. The CDR3, as DNA: TGTGCCAGCAGCTTAGTAGGTCAGGGGGGAAATCAGCCCCAGCATTTT. The rearrangement uses TRBV7-8 and TRBJ1-5, with 7 bases aligning to TRBD1. Trimming cost V 1 base and J 4 bases; bases outside gene matches: 7. The germline V gene has CDR1 SGHVS and CDR2 FQNEAQ. The length of the CDR3 is 16 residues.

The sample holds a few counts of this clonotype. This sequence joins TRBV12-3 or TRBV12-4 and TRBJ2-3, with 11 bases identical to TRBD2. V dropped 6 bases and J dropped 8; count of bases not matched to a gene: 10. There are 15 residues in the CDR3. The CDR3 protein is CASSLSSGGEGTQYF. CDR3 in DNA: TGTGCCAGCAGCTTAAGTAGCGGGGGGGAGGGTACGCAGTATTTT.

CDR3: CASSQTSSTEQYV. The DNA for the CDR3 is TGTGCCAGCAGCCAAACTAGCTCCACAGAGCAGTACGTC. This chain links TRBV3-1 with TRBJ2-7, with D possibly matching TRBD2 (6 bases). This CDR3 has 13 residues. Per the germline V gene, CDR1 is LGHDT and CDR2 is YNNKEL (reference sequence). V lost 2 bases and J lost 7, with 12 bases in between.

This clonotype occurred a few times. The chain is built from TRBV7-2 and TRBJ1-1; maybe TRBD1 (6 bases). Trimming stripped 3 bases from V and 1 base from J, with 9 bases between. Germline V gene sequence: CDR1 SGHTA, CDR2 FQGNSA. There are 14 residues in the CDR3. The DNA for the CDR3 is TGTGCCAGCAGCTTGGGGACAAAGAACACTGAAGCTTTCTTT. Amino acid sequence: CASSLGTKNTEAFF.

This clonotype was seen only a few times. This chain joins TRBV6-2 or TRBV6-3 and TRBJ2-5; maybe TRBD2 (5 bases). The CDR3 runs 13 residues. From germline, CDR1 is MNHEY and CDR2 SVGEGT. Deletions cut 6 bases from V and 2 bases from J, with 10 bases between. CDR3 DNA: TGTGCCAGCAGCCCCGGGATGCAAGAGACCCAGTACTTC. Its translation is CASSPGMQETQYF.

V usage is TRBV12-3 or TRBV12-4 and J usage is TRBJ1-1, with a possible D match to TRBD1 (6 bases). The V and J ends lost 6 bases and 10 bases respectively, with 18 bases between them. This CDR3 region has 13 residues. The CDR3 DNA follows: TGTGCCAGCAGCCTACAGGGTTCTGGGGGAGCTTTCTTT. Protein sequence: CASSLQGSGGAFF.

The rearrangement links TRBV5-6 to TRBJ2-7; possibly TRBD2 for D (6 bases). Germline V gene sequence: CDR1 SGHDT, CDR2 YYEEEE. Trimming cost V 5 bases and J 2 bases, with 11 bases left between them. This CDR3 is built from 13 residues. CDR3: CASSMGRTYEQYV. The CDR3 nucleotides read TGTGCCAGCAGTATGGGGAGGACCTACGAGCAGTACGTC.

V is TRBV3-1 and J is TRBJ2-1, with D perhaps matching TRBD1 (5 bases). The ends were cut back, 0 bases at V and 5 bases at J, with 8 bases in the middle. The germline V gene has CDR1 LGHDT and CDR2 YNNKEL (reference sequence). The CDR3 has 14 residues. The CDR3 nucleotides read TGTGCCAGCAGCCAAGAGACAGTTGACAATGAGCAGTTCTTC. Translating gives CASSQETVDNEQFF.

The V and J genes are TRBV20-1 and TRBJ2-7; 7 bases are a match to TRBD1. The V segment lost 3 bases and the J segment 0 bases; nucleotides outside the gene matches: 5. Germline assignment: CDR1 DFQATT and CDR2 SNEGSKA (reference sequence). The CDR3 consists of 14 residues. CDR3 sequence: CSARRQGTSYEQYF. Written as DNA, the CDR3 is TGCAGTGCTAGGCGACAGGGTACCTCCTACGAGCAGTACTTC.

The genes are TRBV27 and TRBJ1-2; 8 bases align to TRBD1. The J segment lost 4 bases and the V segment lost 5 bases, leaving 15 bases of the junction unmatched. The CDR3 spans 17 residues. Germline-derived CDR1 and CDR2 are MNHEY and SMNVEV (reference sequence). CDR3: CASSPLRGQAVGYGYTF. CDR3 DNA: TGTGCCAGCAGTCCCCTAAGGGGACAGGCGGTAGGCTATGGCTACACCTTC.